The 27 T cell receptor beta chains below were found in one sample sequenced in a study of blood T cell repertoires in COVID-19. The method was immunoSEQ multiplex PCR; TCRdb's version includes in-frame clones alone and lacks a portion of them. The table has around 300,000 clones, roughly 88% seen once. The specimen sequenced was PBMCs or T cells enriched from blood (not recorded which). These receptors were collected from a man in his thirties or forties who had recovered from COVID-19.

This rearrangement joins TRBV5-5 to TRBJ1-6; TRBD1 matches at 7 bases. Germline V CDR1 and CDR2: SGHKS, YYEKEE (reference sequence). V lost 4 bases, J lost 9 bases, and 13 bases stayed unmatched. This CDR3 has 16 residues. Written as DNA, the CDR3 is TGTGCCAGCAGCGAACACCCCGGGACAGAGGCTTCACCCCTCCACTTT. Protein product: CASSEHPGTEASPLHF. Full variable domain (remainder filled in from reference TRBV5-5 and TRBJ1-6): DAGVTQSPTHLIKTRGQQVTLRCSPISGHKSVSWYQQVLGQGPQFIFQYYEKEERGRGNFPDRFSARQFPNYSSELNVNALLLGDSALYLCASSEHPGTEASPLHFGNGTRLTVT.

The J gene is TRBJ2-1, the V gene TRBV4-1; the match to TRBD1 covers 10 bases. Germline lookup yields CDR1 MGHRA and CDR2 YSYEKL. The CDR3 spans 16 residues. With 1 base clipped from V and 5 bases from J, the junction kept 5 bases outside the gene matches. CDR3 DNA: TGCGCCAGCAGCCAAGGTGGGACAGGGGCGCACAATGAGCAGTTCTTC. Translating gives CASSQGGTGAHNEQFF.

The chain is built from TRBV24-1 and TRBJ1-2; 11 bases fit TRBD1. V lost 3 bases and J lost 4; bases outside the gene matches: 6. The CDR3 covers 16 residues. Germline V gives CDR1 KGHDR, CDR2 SFDVKD. CDR3 DNA: TGTGCCACCAGTGATGCGGGGACAGGGGGGATCTATGGCTACACCTTC. Its protein product is CATSDAGTGGIYGYTF.

This rearrangement joins TRBV5-6 to TRBJ1-6, with 11 bases identical to TRBD1. CDR3 length equals 17 residues. Trimming cost V 1 base and J 4 bases; bases outside gene matches: 4. Germline values: CDR1 SGHDT, CDR2 YYEEEE. DNA for the CDR3: TGTGCCAGCAGCTTGTGGGACAGGGGGTATTATAATTCACCCCTCCACTTT. Translated: CASSLWDRGYYNSPLHF.

This chain joins TRBV30 and TRBJ1-6; maybe TRBD1 (6 bases). The CDR3 is 12 residues long. The ends were cut back, 2 bases at V and 11 bases at J, with 10 bases in the middle. Germline lookup yields CDR1 GTSNPN and CDR2 SVGIG (reference sequence). DNA of the CDR3: TGTGCCTGGAGTCCCCCAGGGGCACCCCTCCACTTT. It translates to CAWSPPGAPLHF.

This clone was counted a few times. V usage is TRBV18 and J usage is TRBJ1-6, with D possibly matching TRBD1 (6 bases). The V end was cut by 3 bases, the J end by 16 bases, with 19 bases between. CDR1 and CDR2 from the germline V gene are KGHSH and LQKENI. The CDR3 is made up of 14 amino acids. CDR3 nucleotides: TGTGCCAGCTCACCGGCACGGGCTTCCCAGGGGCTCCACTTT. Its protein product is CASSPARASQGLHF.

This clone was seen more than once but under ten times. The V and J genes are TRBV5-4 and TRBJ1-5, with 8 nucleotides matching TRBD1. Germline V gene sequence: CDR1 SGHNT, CDR2 YYREEE (reference sequence). V shed 4 bases and J 3 bases; nucleotides not matched to a gene: 3. This CDR3 contains 14 residues. CDR3 DNA sequence: TGTGCCAGCAGCCGACAGGGGAACAATCAGCCCCAGCATTTT. This encodes CASSRQGNNQPQHF.

This chain links TRBV28 with TRBJ2-4, with 9 bases identical to TRBD1. Trimming cost V 3 bases and J 5 bases; bases outside gene matches: 2. Germline CDR1 reads MDHEN; CDR2 reads SYDVKM. CDR3 length: 14 amino acids. The CDR3 reads CASSFTGGENIQYF. DNA of the CDR3: TGTGCCAGCAGTTTCACAGGGGGCGAAAACATTCAGTACTTC.

The chain uses TRBV11-2 and TRBJ1-1; the D is unclear. Per germline, CDR1 SGHAT and CDR2 FQNNGV. Trimming cost V 6 bases and J 1 base, with 12 bases left between them. The CDR3 contains 14 residues. The CDR3 DNA reads as TGTGCCAGCAGGGAGATTTTGGGGAACACTGAAGCTTTCTTT. Encoded protein: CASREILGNTEAFF.

The sample holds one count of this clone. The CDR3, as DNA: TGTGCCAGCAGCTTAGCGGGGGCCGCTGGAAACACCATATATTTT. It codes for CASSLAGAAGNTIYF. This sequence joins TRBV7-9 and TRBJ1-3; tentatively, D is TRBD1 (6 bases). V gave up 0 bases and J gave up 2 bases, with 8 bases separating them. The CDR3 extends over 15 amino acids. Germline CDR1 reads SEHNR; CDR2 reads FQNEAQ (reference sequence).

This clone was counted a single time. This sequence joins TRBV5-1 and TRBJ2-3; 9 bases map to TRBD1. V lost 0 bases and J lost 6; bases outside the gene matches: 8. The length of the CDR3 is 16 residues. Germline-derived CDR1 and CDR2 are SGHRS and YFSETQ. The CDR3 is CASSLDPGQGTDTQYF. DNA for the CDR3: TGCGCCAGCAGCTTGGACCCGGGACAGGGTACCGATACGCAGTATTTT.

J is TRBJ1-5 and V is TRBV24-1, with D hard to call. This CDR3 is 24 amino acids long. From germline, CDR1 is KGHDR and CDR2 SFDVKD. With 0 bases removed from V and 1 base from J, the gap between germline ends came to 33 bases. CDR3 sequence reads: CATSDLSPVLTRTLETRSNQPQHF. The DNA for the CDR3 is TGTGCCACCAGTGATTTGTCTCCAGTTCTGACCAGGACTCTCGAAACTAGGAGCAATCAGCCCCAGCATTTT.

V gene TRBV24-1 combines with J gene TRBJ1-5; possibly TRBD1 for D (6 bases). The CDR3 spans 14 residues. Trimming removed 4 bases at V and 3 bases at J, with 9 bases between. Germline values: CDR1 KGHDR, CDR2 SFDVKD. The CDR3 loop is CATSEGTSNQPQHF. CDR3 DNA sequence: TGTGCCACCAGTGAGGGGACATCCAATCAGCCCCAGCATTTT.

The chain has TRBV7-9 and TRBJ2-1, with 9 bases matching TRBD1. The V segment lost 4 bases and the J segment 8 bases; nucleotides outside the gene matches: 9. Germline loops: CDR1 SEHNR, CDR2 FQNEAQ (reference sequence). The CDR3 is 15 amino acids. The DNA for the CDR3 is TGTGCCAGCAGCTACACCGGGACAGGGATCGATGAGCAGTTCTTC. This encodes CASSYTGTGIDEQFF.

The chain joins TRBV13 to TRBJ2-1, with a tentative D call TRBD2 (6 bases). V was clipped by 0 bases and J by 7 bases, with 16 bases between them. This CDR3 is 16 amino acids long. CDR1 is PRHDT, CDR2 FYEKMQ, per germline (reference sequence). This chain's CDR3 is CASSLGVREAGNEQFF. As DNA, the CDR3 is TGTGCCAGCAGCTTAGGTGTGAGGGAGGCGGGGAATGAGCAGTTCTTC.

This clone showed up just a few times. The chain carries TRBV5-1 and TRBJ1-6; TRBD1 agrees at 12 bases. The V segment lost 4 bases and the J segment 16 bases; nucleotides outside the gene matches: 9. Germline V gene data show CDR1 as SGHRS and CDR2 as YFSETQ. CDR3 length equals 14 residues. The CDR3 region has the DNA TGCGCCAGCAGCCAGGGACAGGGGGCCTACAGTCTCCACTTT. Its protein is CASSQGQGAYSLHF.

On this clone: The sample contains more than one DNA sequence encoding this CDR3. This rearrangement joins TRBV18 to TRBJ2-7; 7 bases agree with TRBD1. The V and J ends lost 3 bases and 2 bases, in that order; junction bases with no gene match: 1. The length of the CDR3 is 13 residues. The germline V gene has CDR1 KGHSH and CDR2 LQKENI. The CDR3 bases are TGTGCCAGCTCACCCCAGGGGGCCTACGAGCAGTACTTC. It yields the protein CASSPQGAYEQYF. The full variable domain, its missing parts supplied by reference TRBV18 and TRBJ2-7, is NAGVMQNPRHLVRRRGQEARLRCSPMKGHSHVYWYRQLPEEGLKFMVYLQKENIIDESGMPKERFSAEFPKEGPSILRIQQVVRGDSAAYFCASSPQGAYEQYFGPGTRLTVT.

There are a few counts of this clone. The chain employs TRBV21-1 and TRBJ2-5; the listed D gene, TRBD2, was not tested against the DNA. TRBV21-1 is annotated as a pseudogene. The CDR3 is made up of 18 amino acids. The CDR3, as DNA: TGTGCCAGCAGCAAAGGGCTGAGTGAGCGGGGGACTGAAGAGACCCAGTACTTC. Residues: CASSKGLSERGTEETQYF.

There are a few counts of this clone. V gene TRBV4-2 combines with J gene TRBJ1-4, with D perhaps matching TRBD1 (6 bases). Trimming pared 0 bases from V and 6 bases from J, leaving 17 bases between. Germline CDR1 and CDR2: LGHNA and YNFKEQ. There are 17 residues in the CDR3. The DNA of the CDR3 is TGTGCCAGCAGCCAAGAGGGGCGGGGGGCTCAGGATGAAAAACTGTTTTTT. Translated, it gives CASSQEGRGAQDEKLFF.

The genes are TRBV28 and TRBJ2-2; the D gene is possibly TRBD1 (6 bases). The CDR3 totals 13 residues. Trimming removed 10 bases from V and 2 bases from J, with 11 bases in between. Germline lookup yields CDR1 MDHEN and CDR2 SYDVKM. The CDR3 sequence is CATRGGNTGELFF. In DNA, the CDR3 is TGTGCCACCAGAGGGGGTAACACCGGGGAGCTGTTTTTT.

The chain links TRBV10-3 to TRBJ2-2; TRBD1 matches 7 bases. V was clipped by 11 bases and J by 6 bases; unmatched bases: 15. Germline V lookup: CDR1 ENHRY, CDR2 SYGVKD. This CDR3 is 15 amino acids long. The DNA for the CDR3 is TGTGCCGCCGGGACAGCCCTGGGGGTCGCCGGGGAGCTGTTTTTT. Protein: CAAGTALGVAGELFF.

V is TRBV15 and J is TRBJ1-4, with D possibly TRBD1 on 6 matching bases. This CDR3 is built from 15 residues. V was trimmed by 8 bases and J by 0 bases, leaving 13 bases between them. Germline CDR1 is LNHNV and CDR2 is YYDKDF (reference sequence). Here the CDR3 DNA reads TGTGCCACCGGGAGGGGGGGATCAACTAATGAAAAACTGTTTTTT. It yields the protein CATGRGGSTNEKLFF.

The rearrangement uses TRBV6-5 and TRBJ1-1; a possible D gene is TRBD1 (5 bases). Germline V gene data show CDR1 as MNHEY and CDR2 as SVGAGI. The length of the CDR3 is 13 residues. Trimming left V 1 base short and J 7 bases short, with 10 bases between. CDR3 sequence (DNA): TGTGCCAGCAGTTACTACCGGGACTATGAAGCTTTCTTT. Translation: CASSYYRDYEAFF.

This clone was counted many times. V and J are TRBV19 and TRBJ1-2; 7 nucleotides agree with TRBD1. V trimming: 1 base; J trimming: 7 bases; junction bases outside the gene matches: 9. This CDR3 is 15 amino acids long. Germline V gives CDR1 LNHDA, CDR2 SQIVND (reference sequence). CDR3 loop: CASSIGDSALGGYTF. CDR3 bases: TGTGCCAGTAGTATAGGGGACAGTGCTTTAGGTGGCTACACCTTC.

The rearrangement joins TRBV7-9 to TRBJ1-6; D is possibly TRBD1 (5 bases). Germline V lookup: CDR1 SEHNR, CDR2 FQNEAQ (reference sequence). V gave up 8 bases and J gave up 1 base, with 18 bases separating them. This CDR3 contains 17 residues. As DNA, the CDR3 is TGTGCCAGCGTCGCGGGGAGGGGTGGGTCCTATAATTCACCCCTCCACTTT. Its protein is CASVAGRGGSYNSPLHF.

This rearrangement joins TRBV5-1 to TRBJ2-1; weak D call: TRBD1 (5 bases). Germline-derived CDR1 and CDR2 are SGHRS and YFSETQ. The CDR3 is made up of 13 amino acids. V shed 4 bases and J shed 5 bases, with 10 bases lying between them. The CDR3 sequence: CASSADTHNEQFF. The DNA of the CDR3 is TGCGCCAGCAGCGCGGACACCCACAATGAGCAGTTCTTC.

V usage is TRBV24-1 and J usage is TRBJ2-5, with D possibly being TRBD1 (5 bases). The germline V and J ends were trimmed by 6 bases and 5 bases, with 12 bases remaining between them. The CDR3 totals 13 residues. Germline V gene lookup returns CDR1 KGHDR and CDR2 SFDVKD. The CDR3 coding sequence is TGTGCCACCAGTTCAAGGGGTACCGAGACCCAGTACTTC. As protein: CATSSRGTETQYF.